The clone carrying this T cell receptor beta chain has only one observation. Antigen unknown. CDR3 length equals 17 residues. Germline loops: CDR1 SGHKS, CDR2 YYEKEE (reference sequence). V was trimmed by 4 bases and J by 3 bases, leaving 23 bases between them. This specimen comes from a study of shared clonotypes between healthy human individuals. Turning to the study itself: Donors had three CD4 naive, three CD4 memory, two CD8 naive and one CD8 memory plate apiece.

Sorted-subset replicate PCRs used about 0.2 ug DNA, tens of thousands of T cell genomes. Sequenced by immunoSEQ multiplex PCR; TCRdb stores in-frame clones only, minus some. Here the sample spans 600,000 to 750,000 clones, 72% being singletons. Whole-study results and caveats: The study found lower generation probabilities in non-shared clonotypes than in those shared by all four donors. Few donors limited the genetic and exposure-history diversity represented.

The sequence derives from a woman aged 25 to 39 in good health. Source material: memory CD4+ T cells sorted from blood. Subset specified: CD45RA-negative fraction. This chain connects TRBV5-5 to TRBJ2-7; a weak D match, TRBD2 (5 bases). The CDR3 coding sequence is TGTGCCAGCAGCACGCTAGTCGGGTTGACTAACCACTACGAGCAGTACTTC. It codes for CASSTLVGLTNHYEQYF.